The source of this T cell receptor beta chain is a study of neurological immune-mediated disorders. Synthesis of cDNA was carried out by template-switch 5'RACE. The reaction used 10-nucleotide random UMIs. TCRdb re-called the 5' RACE reads through MiXCR, storing one row per CDR3 protein. Of about 50,000 distinct CDR3 sequences in the sample, over 15% were seen once. On this clonotype: The antigen is not known.

The study's findings and limits: The greatest TCR clonal expansion occurred in HTLV-1-associated myelopathy and the least in multiple sclerosis, which fell below healthy controls. Across subjects, no CDR3 amino acid sequence appeared in expanded clones of more than one subject, a finding that suggested private repertoires in all groups.

This clonotype was sampled from a man aged 55 to 70 in good health. The sequenced sample consisted of PBMCs.

The DNA of the CDR3 is TGCAGCGTTTGGACTAGTTCGTACAATGAGCAGTTCTTC. It yields the protein CSVWTSSYNEQFF. The chain links TRBV29-1 to TRBJ2-1, with 7 bases fitting TRBD2. The ends lost 5 bases at V and 4 bases at J; junction bases unmatched: 5. This CDR3 comprises 13 residues. Germline V gene data show CDR1 as SQVTM and CDR2 as ANQGSEA.